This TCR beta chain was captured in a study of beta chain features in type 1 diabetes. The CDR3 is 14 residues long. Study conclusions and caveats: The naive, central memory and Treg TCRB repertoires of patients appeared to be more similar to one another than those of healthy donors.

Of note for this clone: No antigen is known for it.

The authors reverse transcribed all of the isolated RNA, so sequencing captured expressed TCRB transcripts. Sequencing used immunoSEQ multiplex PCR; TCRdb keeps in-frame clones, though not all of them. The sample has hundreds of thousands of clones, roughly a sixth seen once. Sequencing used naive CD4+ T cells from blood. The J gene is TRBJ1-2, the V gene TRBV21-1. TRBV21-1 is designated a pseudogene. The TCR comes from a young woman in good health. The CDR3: CASSKGPGKYGYTF. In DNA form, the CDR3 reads TGTGCCAGCAGCAAAGGTCCGGGTAAATATGGCTACACCTTC.